The present TCR beta chain was sequenced within a study of cytomegalovirus exposure and HLA in healthy donors. A multiplex PCR was run with 60 Vbeta primers and 13 Jbeta primers. This table comes from immunoSEQ multiplex PCR, and its TCRdb copy is limited to in-frame clones, with some not included. The sample has roughly 250,000 clones, 75% to 85% seen once; the top ten hold about 0.3%. Germline V gene data show CDR1 as MDHEN and CDR2 as SYDVKM. V lost 1 base to trimming and J lost 0 bases, with 9 bases between them. The CDR3 is 15 residues long. The sequence was collected from a girl aged 2 to 9 in good health and CMV-seronegative. This chain links TRBV28 with TRBJ1-2; D gene uncertain. Sequences were obtained from PBMCs. CDR3 residues: CASSLLPEANYGYTF. The CDR3 nucleotides are TGTGCCAGCAGTTTATTGCCAGAAGCTAACTATGGCTACACCTTC.